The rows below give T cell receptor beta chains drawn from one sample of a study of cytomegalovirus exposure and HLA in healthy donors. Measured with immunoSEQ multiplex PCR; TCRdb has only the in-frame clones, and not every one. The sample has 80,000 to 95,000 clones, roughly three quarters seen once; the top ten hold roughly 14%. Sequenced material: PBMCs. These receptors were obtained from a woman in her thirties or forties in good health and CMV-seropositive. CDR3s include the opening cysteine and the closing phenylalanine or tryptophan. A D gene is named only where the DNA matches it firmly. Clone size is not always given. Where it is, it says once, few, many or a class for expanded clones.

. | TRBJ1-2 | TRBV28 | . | CASSFGRGHGYTF | TGTGCCAGCAGTTTCGGGCGGGGACATGGCTACACCTTC
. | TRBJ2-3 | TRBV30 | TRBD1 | CAWSAQPGTGEADTQYF | TGTGCCTGGAGTGCCCAACCCGGGACAGGGGAGGCAGATACGCAGTATTTT
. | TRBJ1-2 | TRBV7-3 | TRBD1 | CASSSSGQGAYGYTF | TGTGCCAGCAGCTCTTCGGGACAGGGGGCGTATGGCTACACCTTC
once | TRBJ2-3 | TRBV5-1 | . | CASSLGLGGAQVTDTQYF | TGCGCCAGCAGCTTGGGGCTTGGGGGGGCACAAGTCACAGATACGCAGTATTTT
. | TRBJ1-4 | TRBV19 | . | CASSMRATNEKLFF | TGTGCCAGTAGTATGCGCGCAACTAATGAAAAACTGTTTTTT
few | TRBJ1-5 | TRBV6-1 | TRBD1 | CASSADRRTNQPQHF | TGTGCCAGCAGTGCGGACAGGAGGACCAATCAGCCCCAGCATTTT
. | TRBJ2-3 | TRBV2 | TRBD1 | CASSWDRGRVSPSTDTQYF | TGTGCCAGCAGTTGGGACAGGGGTAGGGTGAGTCCTAGCACAGATACGCAGTATTTT
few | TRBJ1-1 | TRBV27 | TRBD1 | CASTKGAGTEAFF | TGTGCCAGCACCAAGGGGGCTGGCACTGAAGCTTTCTTT
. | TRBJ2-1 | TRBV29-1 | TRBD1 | CSVPPGTGQNNEQFF | TGCAGCGTTCCGCCCGGGACAGGACAAAACAATGAGCAGTTCTTC
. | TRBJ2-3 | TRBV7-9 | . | CASSLGALPDTDTQYF | TGTGCCAGCAGCTTAGGGGCCCTTCCCGACACAGATACGCAGTATTTT
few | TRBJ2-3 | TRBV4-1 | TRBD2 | CASSQGAGGLDTQYF | TGCGCCAGCAGCCAGGGAGCGGGAGGGCTTGATACGCAGTATTTT
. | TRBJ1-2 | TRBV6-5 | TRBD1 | CASSYGTGSNYGYTF | TGTGCCAGCAGTTACGGGACAGGGTCTAACTATGGCTACACCTTC
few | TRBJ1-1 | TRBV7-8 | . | CASSFQLMNTEAFF | TGTGCCAGCAGCTTCCAACTGATGAACACTGAAGCTTTCTTT
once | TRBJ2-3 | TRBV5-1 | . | CASSPTGRDTQYF | TGCGCCAGCAGCCCGACAGGAAGAGATACGCAGTATTTT
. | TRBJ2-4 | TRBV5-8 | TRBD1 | CASSLDRGQNIQYF | TGTGCCAGCAGCTTGGACAGGGGGCAAAACATTCAGTACTTC
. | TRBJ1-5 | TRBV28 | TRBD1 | CASSLGTVYSNQPQHF | TGTGCCAGCAGTTTGGGGACAGTCTATAGCAATCAGCCCCAGCATTTT
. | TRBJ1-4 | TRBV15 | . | CATSRVGAGPGLFF | TGTGCCACCAGCAGAGTTGGGGCTGGGCCCGGGCTGTTTTTT
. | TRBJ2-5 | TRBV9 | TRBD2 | CASSVGGGLAEETQYF | TGTGCCAGCAGCGTAGGCGGGGGACTAGCGGAAGAGACCCAGTACTTC
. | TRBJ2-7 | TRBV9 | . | CASRIAQGNEQYF | TGTGCCAGCAGGATAGCACAGGGTAACGAGCAGTACTTC
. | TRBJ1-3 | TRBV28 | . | CASSLVGASGNTIYF | TGTGCCAGCAGTTTGGTAGGGGCCAGTGGAAACACCATATATTTT
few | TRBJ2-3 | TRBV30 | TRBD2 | CAWSAGLAGGTDTQYF | TGTGCCTGGAGTGCCGGACTAGCGGGGGGCACAGATACGCAGTATTTT
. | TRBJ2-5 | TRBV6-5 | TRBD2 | CASSPSGGGQYF | TGTGCCAGCAGTCCTAGCGGGGGGGGGCAGTACTTC
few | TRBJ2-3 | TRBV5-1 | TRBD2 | CASSLRGGFTDTQYF | TGCGCCAGCAGCCTGCGGGGGGGGTTCACAGATACGCAGTATTTT
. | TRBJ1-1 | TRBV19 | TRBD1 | CASTVQGARAFF | TGTGCCAGTACCGTACAGGGGGCGCGAGCTTTCTTT
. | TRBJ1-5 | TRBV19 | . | CASSSIDQPQHF | TGTGCTTCAAGCTCCATAGATCAGCCCCAGCATTTT
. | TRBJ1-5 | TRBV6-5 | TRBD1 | CASSYERDSNQPQHF | TGTGCCAGCAGTTACGAGAGGGACAGTAATCAGCCCCAGCATTTT
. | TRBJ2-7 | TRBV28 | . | CASNSQGRYEQYF | TGTGCCAGCAACTCACAGGGAAGGTACGAGCAGTACTTC
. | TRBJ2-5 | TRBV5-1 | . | CASSPGLVADQETQYF | TGCGCCAGCAGCCCCGGCTTGGTAGCGGACCAAGAGACCCAGTACTTC
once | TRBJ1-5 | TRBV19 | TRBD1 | CASSTRTGQGSQPQHF | TGTGCCAGTAGTACTAGAACGGGACAGGGGAGTCAGCCCCAGCATTTT
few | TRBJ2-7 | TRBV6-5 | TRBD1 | CASSQRTGVHEQYF | TGTGCCAGCAGCCAGCGGACAGGGGTCCACGAGCAGTACTTC
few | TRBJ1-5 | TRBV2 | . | CASSAGGSTNQPQHF | TGTGCCAGCAGTGCGGGGGGCAGTACCAATCAGCCCCAGCATTTT
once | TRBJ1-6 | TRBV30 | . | CAWSYRVASPLHF | TGTGCCTGGAGTTATCGGGTGGCTTCACCCCTCCACTTT
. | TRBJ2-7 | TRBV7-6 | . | CASSLSHTYEQYF | TGTGCCAGCAGCTTATCGCACACCTACGAGCAGTACTTC
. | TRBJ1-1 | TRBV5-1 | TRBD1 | CASSLSETGDGTEAFF | TGCGCCAGCAGCTTGAGCGAGACAGGGGACGGCACTGAAGCTTTCTTT
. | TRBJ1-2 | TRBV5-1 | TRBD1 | CASSYGQGSNYGYTF | TGCGCCAGCAGCTACGGACAGGGGTCGAACTATGGCTACACCTTC
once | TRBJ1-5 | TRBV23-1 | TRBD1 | CASSHQGADGNQPQHF | TGCGCCAGCAGCCACCAGGGGGCTGATGGCAATCAGCCCCAGCATTTT
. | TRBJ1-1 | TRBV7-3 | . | CASSRGLSDGTEAFF | TGTGCCAGCAGCCGGGGACTTTCAGACGGCACTGAAGCTTTCTTT
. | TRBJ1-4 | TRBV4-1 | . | CASSQGLQGSGTNEKLFF | TGCGCCAGCAGCCAAGGCTTGCAGGGGTCGGGGACTAATGAAAAACTGTTTTTT
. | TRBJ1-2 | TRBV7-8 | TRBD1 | CASSLGGYGTGGYTF | TGTGCCAGCAGCTTAGGAGGATACGGGACAGGGGGCTACACCTTC
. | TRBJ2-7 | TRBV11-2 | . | CASSFVGLGTYEQYF | TGTGCCAGCAGCTTTGTGGGACTGGGAACCTACGAGCAGTACTTC
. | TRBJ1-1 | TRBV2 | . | CASTGGMRGTEAFF | TGTGCCAGCACCGGGGGAATGAGGGGCACTGAAGCTTTCTTT
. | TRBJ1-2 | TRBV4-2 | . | CASSQTDESAGYTF | TGTGCCAGCAGCCAGACAGACGAGTCGGCCGGCTACACCTTC
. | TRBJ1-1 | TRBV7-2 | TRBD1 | CASSAQGSGTEAFF | TGTGCCAGCAGCGCACAGGGGAGCGGAACTGAAGCTTTCTTT
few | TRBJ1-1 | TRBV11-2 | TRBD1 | CASSYRGRDGGEAFF | TGTGCCAGCAGCTACAGGGGCCGGGACGGAGGTGAAGCTTTCTTT